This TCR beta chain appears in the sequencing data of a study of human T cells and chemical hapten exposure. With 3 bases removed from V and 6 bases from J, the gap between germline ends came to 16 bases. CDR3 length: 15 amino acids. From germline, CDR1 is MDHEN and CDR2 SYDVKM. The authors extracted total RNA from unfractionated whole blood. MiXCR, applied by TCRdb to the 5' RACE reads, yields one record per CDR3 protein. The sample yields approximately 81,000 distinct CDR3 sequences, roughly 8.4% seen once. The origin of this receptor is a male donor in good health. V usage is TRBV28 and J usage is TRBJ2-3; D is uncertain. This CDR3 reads CASSLFAESLDTQYF. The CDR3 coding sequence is TGTGCCAGCAGTTTGTTTGCGGAGAGCCTCGATACGCAGTATTTT.